The 9 T cell receptor beta chains listed next were all sequenced from one sample in a study of T-cell memory formation after mild COVID-19. TCRdb recomputed calls from the 5' RACE reads with MiXCR, one row per CDR3 protein. Among nearly 350,000 distinct CDR3 sequences, under 15% were seen once, and the ten largest hold 20% to 25%. The specimen was PBMCs or a T cell subset sorted from them (not recorded which). These receptors all stem from a young man who had mild COVID-19 (a few samples of this study predate the infection). Cell type and time point are not known.

The chain joins TRBV5-1 to TRBJ1-1; the D gene is possibly TRBD1 (5 bases). V lost 4 bases, J lost 1 base, and 11 bases lay in between. CDR1 and CDR2 (germline): SGHRS, YFSETQ. The CDR3 consists of 14 residues. The CDR3 is CASSPGLENTEAFF. The DNA for the CDR3 is TGCGCCAGCAGCCCAGGGTTGGAGAACACTGAAGCTTTCTTT.

This sequence joins TRBV6-5 and TRBJ2-1; D not certain. The CDR3 covers 14 residues. Between the trimmed V and J ends, which lost 5 bases and 4 bases, there was a span of 12 bases. Germline V gene data show CDR1 as MNHEY and CDR2 as SVGAGI. The CDR3 reads CASSPWMNYNEQFF. The CDR3 bases are TGTGCCAGCAGTCCGTGGATGAATTACAATGAGCAGTTCTTC.

The V gene is TRBV27, the J gene TRBJ2-7; 7 nucleotides agree with TRBD2. Trimming cost V 7 bases and J 3 bases; bases outside gene matches: 12. The CDR3 contains 15 residues. Germline CDR1 reads MNHEY; CDR2 reads SMNVEV (reference sequence). The CDR3 coding sequence is TGTGCCAGCACTAGCAGTAGCGGGTTGATCTACGAGCAGTACTTC. This gives the protein CASTSSSGLIYEQYF.

The chain is built from TRBV3-1 and TRBJ2-7; 8 nucleotides line up with TRBD1. V was pared by 5 bases and J by 6 bases, with 9 bases of the junction left unmatched. The CDR3 loop spans 14 amino acids. CDR1 and CDR2 from the germline V gene are LGHDT and YNNKEL (reference sequence). CDR3 sequence (DNA): TGTGCCAGCAGCACCCGGGACAGGCCGCGCGAGCAGTACTTC. Translating gives CASSTRDRPREQYF.

Notes on this clonotype: A much larger clone is a single base away; this may be a read error. The chain combines TRBV5-1 with TRBJ2-5, with 8 bases aligning to TRBD2. Germline trimming cut 7 bases from V and 5 bases from J; bases unmatched to any gene: 10. Germline CDR1 is SGHRS and CDR2 is YFSETQ. CDR3 length: 14 amino acids. The CDR3 coding sequence is TGCGCCAGCCGAGGAGCGGGGGTGGCGGAGACCCAGTACTTC. Translated, it gives CASRGAGVAETQYF.

The chain combines TRBV5-1 with TRBJ1-2; 8 bases are a match to TRBD1. Germline lookup yields CDR1 SGHRS and CDR2 YFSETQ. After removal of 4 bases from V and 0 bases from J, the junction contained 5 bases not matched to a gene. CDR3 length: 15 residues. The CDR3 reads CASSRGQASNYGYTF. The CDR3 DNA reads TGCGCCAGCAGCCGGGGACAGGCCTCTAACTATGGCTACACCTTC.

This clonotype has only a few counts. The chain carries TRBV20-1 and TRBJ2-3, with a possible D match to TRBD2 (6 bases). This CDR3 spans 14 amino acids. The germline V and J ends were trimmed by 3 bases and 8 bases, with 18 bases remaining between them. CDR1 and CDR2 (germline): DFQATT, SNEGSKA (reference sequence). The DNA for the CDR3 is TGCAGTGCTAGGAAAAGACTAGGCCCCGGTACGCAGTATTTT. Its translation: CSARKRLGPGTQYF.

The chain carries TRBV29-1 and TRBJ1-1; 12 bases are shared with TRBD1. Trimming cost V 6 bases and J 3 bases; bases outside gene matches: 5. Per the germline V gene, CDR1 is SQVTM and CDR2 is ANQGSEA. CDR3 length: 14 residues. CDR3 bases: TGCAGCGTGGGGACAGGGGGCGCGGACACTGAAGCTTTCTTT. Its protein product is CSVGTGGADTEAFF.

This clonotype has more than one count but fewer than ten. J is TRBJ2-7 and V is TRBV7-9, with TRBD2 matching 9 bases. Germline-derived CDR1 and CDR2 are SEHNR and FQNEAQ (reference sequence). The CDR3 is 15 residues long. V gave up 3 bases and J gave up 7 bases; unmatched junction bases: 10. CDR3 protein: CASSFAAGGPGEQYF. The CDR3 DNA reads TGTGCCAGCAGCTTTGCGGCGGGGGGGCCGGGGGAGCAGTACTTC.